The T cell receptor (beta chain) under discussion was sequenced for a study of blood T cell repertoires in COVID-19. The overall study: Samples taken during acute and convalescent COVID-19 were collected in the United States, Italy and Spain.

The authors' processing: Cell counts per sample came from amplifying reference gene primers. TCRdb's table, derived via immunoSEQ multiplex PCR, lists solely in-frame clones and lacks some. The DNA was the basis for D and trimming; V, J and clone size are from that table. The sample lists some 70,000 clones; roughly three quarters were seen once. The CDR3 extends over 15 amino acids. Germline-derived CDR1 and CDR2 are SGHTA and FQGTGA. The J segment lost 6 bases and the V segment lost 2 bases, leaving 6 bases of the junction unmatched. V and J are TRBV7-3 and TRBJ2-3, with TRBD1 identical over 9 bases. Material for sequencing was peripheral blood. This clonotype was sampled from a woman in her 50s with acute or convalescent COVID-19. CDR3 nucleotide sequence: TGTGCCAGCAGCTTATCGACAGGGGGAAGGGATACGCAGTATTTT. Translated: CASSLSTGGRDTQYF.